The clone carrying this TCR beta chain was observed a few times. The antigen remains undetermined. The data belong to a study of shared clonotypes between healthy human individuals. At the level of the study: Each donor's CD8 memory used one plate, CD8 naive two, each CD4 subset three.

Method: immunoSEQ multiplex PCR; TCRdb's copy keeps in-frame clones and lacks some. The table has 2.5 million or so clones, 90% to 95% seen once. Findings and caveats of the study: Sampling included only blood; tissue repertoires likely differ.

CDR1 is GTSNPN, CDR2 SVGIG, per germline (reference sequence). The CDR3 sequence is 15 residues long. Between the trimmed V and J ends, which lost 1 base and 9 bases, there was a span of 19 bases. Sample: naive CD4+ T cells sorted from blood. Specified subset: CD45RA+ positively selected. The gene calls are TRBV30 and TRBJ1-5; possibly TRBD1 for D (5 bases). This receptor was obtained from a man aged 18 to 29 in good health. The CDR3 DNA reads TGTGCCTGGAGTGCGGGGCAGGGAGGCAAAACGCCCCAGCATTTT. Amino acid sequence: CAWSAGQGGKTPQHF.